This T cell receptor beta chain is from a study of T-cell memory formation after mild COVID-19. Each CDR3 protein gets one entry after TCRdb re-called the 5' RACE reads with MiXCR. The top ten hold roughly 2% of the sample, which has about 130,000 distinct CDR3 sequences, about 6.5% seen once. CDR1 and CDR2 from the germline V gene are MNHNY and SVGAGI (reference sequence). V shed 4 bases, J shed 6 bases, and the junction held 7 bases outside the gene matches. The CDR3 consists of 15 residues. This chain uses TRBV6-6 with TRBJ2-1, with TRBD2 matching over 9 bases. This receptor was taken from an adult woman who had mild COVID-19 (a few samples of this study predate the infection). Cell type and time point are not known. Sample: PBMCs or a T cell subset sorted from them (not recorded which). CDR3 protein: CASSSGGGAINEQFF. The CDR3 DNA is TGTGCCAGCAGTTCGGGCGGGGGGGCAATCAATGAGCAGTTCTTC.